This TCR beta chain was recorded in a study of T cells in Graves' hyperthyroidism and ophthalmopathy. Regarding the study as a whole: Among thyroid clonotypes expanded above 0.001, most also appeared in blood.

Hyperthyroidism had been newly diagnosed in patients aged 18 to 65, and its duration was under 2 months. Diagnoses rested on clinical symptoms, serum thyroxine and TRAb, thyroid ultrasound and orbital computed tomography. With regard to this clonotype: The antigen remains unidentified.

Researchers took RNA transcripts and amplified the TCR beta CDR3 regions from them. Carried out on the TCR CDR3, a first-round RT-PCR used the HTBI primer set. TCRdb re-derived calls from the multiplex PCR reads in MiXCR, one entry per CDR3 protein. The profile shows around 340,000 distinct CDR3 sequences, 15% to 20% of them singletons. Germline-derived CDR1 and CDR2 are SGHTS and YDEGEE. The CDR3 has 17 residues. V lost 3 bases to trimming and J lost 2 bases; unmatched junction nucleotides: 9. Sequences were obtained from blood. This sequence joins TRBV5-8 and TRBJ2-7; the match to TRBD2 covers 12 bases. The sequence was obtained from a young man with Graves' hyperthyroidism. The CDR3, as DNA: TGTGCCAGCAGCTATTCCCGGACTAGCGGGATCACCTACGAGCAGTACTTC. The encoded protein is CASSYSRTSGITYEQYF.